This note documents a single TCR beta chain sequence. Its antigen is unknown. This record comes from a study of CXCR3-negative and CXCR3-positive naive CD8 T cells. Study results and limitations: In naive cells, CXCR3-negative and CXCR3-positive subsets had similar TRBV-TRBJ usage; memory cells differed.

This CDR3 comprises 13 residues. From germline, CDR1 is SQVTM and CDR2 ANQGSEA. UMI-labeled TRB cDNA libraries were prepared by 5' RACE. One entry per CDR3 protein, without DNA, is what TCRdb gives after re-calling the 5' RACE reads. With some 130,000 distinct CDR3 sequences in the sample, the ten largest clones hold approximately 0.51%. The sample consisted of naive CXCR3- CD8+ T cells from blood. Subset here: CD45RO-CCR7+CD27+CD95- naive CD8+ T cells lacking CXCR3 (TNR3-). This clonotype was sampled from a human donor in good health. Some clones in this sample may be carry-over from other donors' samples. The chain is built from TRBV29-1 and TRBJ2-5. The CDR3 loop is CSAKSFYQETQYF.